A selection of T cell receptor beta chains follows, all from one sample in a study of T cell responses to AZD1222 COVID-19 vaccine. Profiled with immunoSEQ multiplex PCR; TCRdb holds only in-frame clones, not every one. The sample lists more than 150,000 clones, roughly 94% occurring once. This specimen was peripheral blood, taken 28 days after the second AZD1222 dose. The receptors stem from an adult who received the AZD1222 COVID-19 vaccine. Both conserved end residues are part of each CDR3. The D gene is left open where the match is weak. Clone size appears in some rows only: once, few, many, or a class for an expanded clone.

clone size	D gene	J gene	V gene	CDR3 protein	CDR3 DNA
-	-	TRBJ1-6	TRBV2	CASRAGDNSPLHF	TGTGCCAGCAGAGCAGGGGATAATTCACCCCTCCACTTT
-	-	TRBJ2-3	TRBV3-1/TRBV3-2	CASSQVQTDTQYF	TGTGCCAGCAGCCAAGTCCAAACAGATACGCAGTATTTT
-	-	TRBJ2-1	TRBV5-6	CASSDGANNEQFF	TGTGCCAGCAGTGACGGGGCGAACAATGAGCAGTTCTTC
-	-	TRBJ1-1	TRBV6-5	CASSNMVGATEAFF	TGTGCCAGCAGTAACATGGTTGGTGCAACTGAAGCTTTCTTT
-	-	TRBJ2-3	TRBV5-6	CASSPYAGPDTQYF	TGTGCCAGCAGCCCCTACGCGGGACCAGATACGCAGTATTTT
-	TRBD1	TRBJ1-1	TRBV3-1/TRBV3-2	CASSHTTGTIGLKAFF	TGTGCCAGCAGCCATACGACAGGGACGATTGGTCTTAAAGCTTTCTTT
once	TRBD1	TRBJ2-7	TRBV6-5	CASSYLPGQWGEQYF	TGTGCCAGCAGTTACTTACCGGGACAGTGGGGCGAGCAGTACTTC
-	-	TRBJ1-1	TRBV10-3	CAIGTPGTEAFF	TGTGCCATTGGGACCCCGGGCACTGAAGCTTTCTTT
-	-	TRBJ2-3	TRBV9	CASRGREDTQYF	TGTGCCAGCAGAGGGCGGGAAGATACGCAGTATTTT
-	-	TRBJ1-2	TRBV5-8	CASSLSGSYGYTF	TGTGCCAGCAGCTTGAGCGGGAGCTATGGCTACACCTTC
-	TRBD1	TRBJ1-1	TRBV5-1	CASTPTGYTEAFF	TGCGCCAGCACCCCGACAGGGTACACTGAAGCTTTCTTT
once	-	TRBJ1-1	TRBV12-3/TRBV12-4	CASSFGRGTEAFF	TGTGCCAGCAGTTTTGGTAGGGGCACTGAAGCTTTCTTT
-	TRBD1	TRBJ1-4	TRBV27	CASSFGQGMGKLFF	TGTGCCAGCAGTTTTGGACAGGGGATGGGAAAACTGTTTTTT
-	TRBD2	TRBJ2-1	TRBV6-4	CASSVSGLLDEQFF	TGTGCCAGCAGTGTTAGCGGGTTGTTAGATGAGCAGTTCTTC
-	-	TRBJ1-3	TRBV28	CASSLGVHTIYF	TGTGCCAGCAGTTTGGGGGTACACACCATATATTTT
-	-	TRBJ1-2	TRBV24-1	CATSEFGPGGYGYTF	TGTGCCACCAGTGAATTCGGACCGGGGGGATATGGCTACACCTTC
-	TRBD2	TRBJ2-7	TRBV3-1/TRBV3-2	CASSPLPSGIYEQYF	TGTGCCAGCAGCCCCCTCCCTAGCGGAATCTACGAGCAGTACTTC